This T cell receptor beta chain came from a study of blood T cell repertoires in COVID-19. Study in general: The United States, Italy and Spain provided the acute and convalescent COVID-19 samples. PBMCs, B-cell-depleted T cells, or T cells provided the cDNA or gDNA that made up the material.

Per the germline V gene, CDR1 is KGHSH and CDR2 is LQKENI. V shed 2 bases and J shed 4 bases, with 15 bases lying between them. The CDR3 contains 15 residues. Methods used by the authors: Reference gene primer amplification gave estimated nucleated cell counts. Measured with immunoSEQ multiplex PCR; TCRdb has only the in-frame clones, and not every one. The V and J calls and clone size are taken from that table; D and trimming were inferred from the DNA. The sample has over 75,000 clones; 75% to 95% are singletons. Sequencing input: peripheral blood. The chain carries TRBV18 and TRBJ2-7; D not certain. The source is a human donor with active COVID-19. The donor label of this sample is uncertain. This CDR3 reads CASSPFRQEEYEQYF. DNA of the CDR3: TGTGCCAGCTCACCATTTCGCCAGGAAGAGTACGAGCAGTACTTC.